The T cell receptor beta chain under discussion was sequenced for a study of identical twins. TCRdb ran MiXCR on the 5' RACE reads and lists one entry per CDR3 protein. The data show fewer than 900,000 distinct CDR3 sequences, about 20% seen once. The CDR3 is 15 amino acids. In germline, CDR1 is MDHEN, CDR2 SYDVKM. The ends were cut back, 10 bases at V and 0 bases at J, with 16 bases in the middle. These data also formed part of another study, on T cells expressing NK-cell markers. That paper states: Several donors' CD3+CD56-NKG2C+ cells were dominated by the same clonotypes.

The receptor was isolated from a woman younger than 30 in good health. The chain links TRBV28 to TRBJ2-4; perhaps TRBD2 as D (6 bases). The sequenced sample was PBMCs. CDR3 sequence: CATTSGVLAKNIQYF. Written as DNA, the CDR3 is TGTGCCACCACATCGGGGGTTCTAGCCAAAAACATTCAGTACTTC.